What follows are 16 T cell receptor beta chains derived from one specimen sequenced in a study of blood T cells in healthy people across ages. A J-beta primer mix and a sample-barcoded 5' primer were used in a second PCR of roughly 6 to 12 cycles. TCRdb analysed the 5' RACE reads with MiXCR anew, one entry per CDR3 protein. The table lists hundreds of thousands of distinct CDR3 sequences, around 45% of them singletons, with about 21% in the top ten. Sequenced sample: blood. These receptors were collected from a man aged 55 to 69 in good health.

The J gene is TRBJ1-2, the V gene TRBV6-5; no clear D. Trimming cost V 3 bases and J 9 bases, with 17 bases left between them. Germline V gene sequence: CDR1 MNHEY, CDR2 SVGAGI. The CDR3 extends over 14 amino acids. The CDR3, as DNA: TGTGCCAGCAGTTATCTTCTGGAGTCGGAGAGCTACACCTTC. This sequence encodes CASSYLLESESYTF.

This clonotype showed up just a few times. The chain is built from TRBV7-8 and TRBJ2-3, with 9 bases that match TRBD2. The CDR3 is 18 amino acids. CDR1 is SGHVS, CDR2 FQNEAQ, per germline. The ends lost 2 bases at V and 5 bases at J; junction bases unmatched: 14. This CDR3 is CASSLLGSGTSSVDTQYF. In nucleotides, the CDR3 is TGTGCCAGCAGCTTATTGGGGTCCGGGACTAGCTCCGTAGATACGCAGTATTTT.

The J gene is TRBJ2-5, the V gene TRBV15, with TRBD2 as a possible D gene (6 bases). The CDR3 consists of 14 residues. V was trimmed by 1 base and J by 5 bases, leaving 11 bases between them. In germline, CDR1 is LNHNV, CDR2 YYDKDF (reference sequence). Here the CDR3 reads CATSRGGRLETQYF. CDR3 bases: TGTGCCACCAGCAGAGGGGGGAGGTTGGAGACCCAGTACTTC.

In its sample, this clonotype was seen a few times. The V and J genes are TRBV19 and TRBJ2-3; 11 positions match TRBD1. Germline V gene data show CDR1 as LNHDA and CDR2 as SQIVND (reference sequence). With 5 bases clipped from V and 5 bases from J, the junction kept 12 bases outside the gene matches. This CDR3 spans 17 amino acids. CDR3 DNA sequence: TGTGCCAGTAGTGACGGGACAGGGGGATTCCTGGGAGATACGCAGTATTTT. Translated, it gives CASSDGTGGFLGDTQYF.

This clonotype was seen a handful of times. This sequence joins TRBV11-2 and TRBJ2-2; the match to TRBD2 covers 8 bases. Trimming took 1 base from V and 5 from J; bases not matched to a gene: 12. Germline V gene sequence: CDR1 SGHAT, CDR2 FQNNGV. The CDR3 consists of 18 residues. CDR3 amino acids: CASSLVPQGGGQTGELFF. The CDR3 coding sequence is TGTGCCAGCAGCTTAGTACCCCAAGGCGGGGGGCAGACCGGGGAGCTGTTTTTT.

The genes are TRBV6-5 and TRBJ2-3; 9 bases map to TRBD2. With V trimmed by 2 bases and J by 4 bases, 10 bases remained unmatched. The CDR3 is made up of 17 amino acids. Germline V gives CDR1 MNHEY, CDR2 SVGAGI. The CDR3 region has the DNA TGTGCCAGCAGTTACACCCAGCTAGCGGGGAGGGCAGATACGCAGTATTTT. Amino acids: CASSYTQLAGRADTQYF.

This clonotype has just a few counts. The chain couples TRBV25-1 to TRBJ1-4; TRBD1 matches at 11 bases. Germline values: CDR1 MGHDK, CDR2 SYGVNS. The CDR3 loop spans 18 amino acids. J was trimmed by 3 bases and V by 5 bases; bases with no gene match: 11. As DNA, the CDR3 is TGTGCCAGCAGTTCTTACCACGGGACAGGGGGACCTAATGAAAAACTGTTTTTT. Translation gives CASSSYHGTGGPNEKLFF.

The chain couples TRBV20-1 to TRBJ2-6, with D possibly being TRBD1 (5 bases). This CDR3 comprises 16 residues. V lost 3 bases, J lost 0 bases, and 12 bases lay in between. The V gene's germline CDR1 is DFQATT and CDR2 SNEGSKA (reference sequence). CDR3 nucleotides: TGCAGTGCTAGGGCTGCAGGGTACTCTGGGGCCAACGTCCTGACTTTC. This sequence encodes CSARAAGYSGANVLTF.

A few counts support this clonotype. The CDR3 coding sequence is TGTGCCAGCAGCTCCCCCCGGAACAGGGTGTGGAATGAGCAGTTCTTC. Protein: CASSSPRNRVWNEQFF. The chain has TRBV11-2 and TRBJ2-1; a possible D gene is TRBD1 (6 bases). Germline V gene data show CDR1 as SGHAT and CDR2 as FQNNGV. The germline V and J ends were trimmed by 4 bases and 7 bases, with 20 bases remaining between them. This CDR3 contains 16 residues.

The chain employs TRBV29-1 and TRBJ2-7; D is perhaps TRBD1 (6 bases). Trimming took off 4 bases at V and 2 bases at J, with 12 bases between the two ends. The CDR3 consists of 13 residues. Germline CDR1 and CDR2: SQVTM and ANQGSEA. The CDR3 DNA sequence: TGCAGCGTTGGGACAGCCCTCCCCTACGAGCAGTACTTC. This encodes CSVGTALPYEQYF.

The gene calls are TRBV11-2 and TRBJ2-2, with D possibly being TRBD1 (6 bases). Trimming pared 4 bases from V and 4 bases from J, leaving 10 bases between. The CDR3 has 14 amino acids. Germline V gene sequence: CDR1 SGHAT, CDR2 FQNNGV. The DNA for the CDR3 is TGTGCCAGCAGCTATACAGGGCTCACCGGGGAGCTGTTTTTT. This encodes CASSYTGLTGELFF.

This clonotype was picked up one time. The chain recombines TRBV6-2 or TRBV6-3 with TRBJ2-2; D unclear. The CDR3 is 14 residues long. Germline V gene sequence: CDR1 MNHEY, CDR2 SVGEGT. The ends were cut back, 1 base at V and 3 bases at J, with 6 bases in the middle. The CDR3, as DNA: TGTGCCAGCAGTTACTACTCCGACACCGGGGAGCTGTTTTTT. Its translation: CASSYYSDTGELFF.

The CDR3, as DNA: TGTGCCAGCAGCGTAGCCCCTAATATCCGGGACAGATCAGCCCCGCAGTACTTC. Encoded protein: CASSVAPNIRDRSAPQYF. This chain joins TRBV9 and TRBJ2-5; 7 bases fit TRBD1. This CDR3 comprises 18 residues. The ends lost 0 bases at V and 11 bases at J; junction bases unmatched: 22. Germline V gene sequence: CDR1 SGDLS, CDR2 YYNGEE.

The chain joins TRBV4-3 to TRBJ2-1, with D tentatively TRBD1 or TRBD2 (5 bases each). This CDR3 spans 21 amino acids. CDR1 and CDR2 (germline): LGHNA, YSLEER. V lost 0 bases, J lost 0 bases, and 24 bases lay in between. As DNA, the CDR3 is TGCGCCAGCAGCCAAGATGGGTTCACCGGGGCTCCCGACAGCTCCTACAATGAGCAGTTCTTC. Translating gives CASSQDGFTGAPDSSYNEQFF.

J is TRBJ2-2 and V is TRBV7-2; D is unresolved. Per the germline V gene, CDR1 is SGHTA and CDR2 is FQGNSA. The germline V and J ends were trimmed by 1 base and 4 bases, with 7 bases remaining between them. This CDR3 region has 14 residues. The CDR3 DNA reads TGTGCCAGCAGCTTAGTTCAGAGCACCGGGGAGCTGTTTTTT. It specifies CASSLVQSTGELFF.

The rearrangement joins TRBV9 to TRBJ2-1; 8 nucleotides align to TRBD2. CDR3 length: 17 residues. With V trimmed by 0 bases and J by 4 bases, 9 bases remained unmatched. CDR1 and CDR2 from the germline V gene are SGDLS and YYNGEE. The CDR3 nucleotides read TGTGCCAGCAGCGTAGATGGTAGCGGGGCTGCTTACAATGAGCAGTTCTTC. Translating gives CASSVDGSGAAYNEQFF.